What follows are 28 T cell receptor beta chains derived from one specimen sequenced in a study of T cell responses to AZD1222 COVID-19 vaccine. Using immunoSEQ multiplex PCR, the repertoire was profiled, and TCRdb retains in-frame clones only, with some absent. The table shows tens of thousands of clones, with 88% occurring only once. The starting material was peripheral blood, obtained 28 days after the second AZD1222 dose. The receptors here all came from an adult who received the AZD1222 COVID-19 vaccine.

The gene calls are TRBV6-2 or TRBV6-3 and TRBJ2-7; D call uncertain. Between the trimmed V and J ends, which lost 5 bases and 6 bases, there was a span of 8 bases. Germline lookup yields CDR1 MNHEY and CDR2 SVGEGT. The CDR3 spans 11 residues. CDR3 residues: CASSRRSEQYF. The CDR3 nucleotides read TGTGCCAGCAGTCGACGTTCCGAGCAGTACTTC.

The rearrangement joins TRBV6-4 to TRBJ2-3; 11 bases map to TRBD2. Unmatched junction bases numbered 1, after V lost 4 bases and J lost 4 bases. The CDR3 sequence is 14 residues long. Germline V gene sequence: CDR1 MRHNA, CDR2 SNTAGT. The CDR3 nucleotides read TGTGCCAGCAGTGGACTAGCGGGGTCAGATACGCAGTATTTT. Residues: CASSGLAGSDTQYF.

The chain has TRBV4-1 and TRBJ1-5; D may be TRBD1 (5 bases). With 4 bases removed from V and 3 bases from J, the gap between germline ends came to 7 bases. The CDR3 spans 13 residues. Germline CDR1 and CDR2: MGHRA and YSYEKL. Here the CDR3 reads CASSRGDNQPQHF. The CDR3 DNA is TGCGCCAGCAGCCGGGGGGACAATCAGCCCCAGCATTTT.

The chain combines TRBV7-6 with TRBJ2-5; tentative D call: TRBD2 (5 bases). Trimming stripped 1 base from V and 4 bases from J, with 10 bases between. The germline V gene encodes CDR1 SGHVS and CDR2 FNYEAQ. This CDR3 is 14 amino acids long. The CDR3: CASSLDPEGETQYF. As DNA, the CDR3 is TGTGCCAGCAGCTTAGACCCAGAGGGAGAGACCCAGTACTTC.

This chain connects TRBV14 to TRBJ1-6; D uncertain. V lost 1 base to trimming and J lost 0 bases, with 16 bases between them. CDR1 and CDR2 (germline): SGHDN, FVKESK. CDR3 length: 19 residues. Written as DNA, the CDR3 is TGTGCCAGCAGCCAAGGTGAACCGCGGAGGAGCTCCTATAATTCACCCCTCCACTTT. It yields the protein CASSQGEPRRSSYNSPLHF.

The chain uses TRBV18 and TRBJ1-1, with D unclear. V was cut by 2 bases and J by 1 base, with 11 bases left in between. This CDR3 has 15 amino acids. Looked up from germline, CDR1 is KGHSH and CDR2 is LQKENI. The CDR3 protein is CASSPSGIGNTEAFF. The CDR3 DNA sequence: TGTGCCAGCTCACCATCCGGGATCGGGAACACTGAAGCTTTCTTT.

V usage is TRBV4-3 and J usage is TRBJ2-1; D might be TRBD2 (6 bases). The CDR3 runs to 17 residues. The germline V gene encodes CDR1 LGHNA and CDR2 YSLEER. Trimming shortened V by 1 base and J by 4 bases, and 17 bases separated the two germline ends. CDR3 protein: CASSQGASADLYNEQFF. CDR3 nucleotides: TGCGCCAGCAGCCAAGGCGCTAGCGCGGATCTATACAATGAGCAGTTCTTC.

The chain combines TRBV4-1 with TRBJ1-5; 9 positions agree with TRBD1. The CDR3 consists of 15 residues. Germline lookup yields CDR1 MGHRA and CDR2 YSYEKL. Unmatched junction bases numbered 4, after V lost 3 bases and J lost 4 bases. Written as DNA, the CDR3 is TGCGCCAGCAGCCAGGGTGACAGGGGGAATCAGCCCCAGCATTTT. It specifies CASSQGDRGNQPQHF.

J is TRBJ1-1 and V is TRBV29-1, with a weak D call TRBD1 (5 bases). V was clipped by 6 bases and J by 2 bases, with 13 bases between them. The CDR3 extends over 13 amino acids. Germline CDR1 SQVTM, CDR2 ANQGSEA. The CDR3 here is CSVVSGLNTEAFF. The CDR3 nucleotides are TGCAGCGTCGTGTCAGGGCTTAACACTGAAGCTTTCTTT.

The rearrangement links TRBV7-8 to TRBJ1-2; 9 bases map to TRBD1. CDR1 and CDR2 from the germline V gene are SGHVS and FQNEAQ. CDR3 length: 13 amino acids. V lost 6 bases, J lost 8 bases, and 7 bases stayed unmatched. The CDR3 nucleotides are TGTGCCAGCAGTCCGGACAGGGGAGGAGGCTACACCTTC. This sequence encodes CASSPDRGGGYTF.

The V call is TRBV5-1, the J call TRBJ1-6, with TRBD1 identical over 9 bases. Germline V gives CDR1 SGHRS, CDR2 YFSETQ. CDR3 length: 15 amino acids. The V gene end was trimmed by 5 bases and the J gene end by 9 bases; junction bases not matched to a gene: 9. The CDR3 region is CASSFGQGLGSPLHF. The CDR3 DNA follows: TGCGCCAGCAGTTTCGGACAGGGGCTCGGTTCACCCCTCCACTTT.

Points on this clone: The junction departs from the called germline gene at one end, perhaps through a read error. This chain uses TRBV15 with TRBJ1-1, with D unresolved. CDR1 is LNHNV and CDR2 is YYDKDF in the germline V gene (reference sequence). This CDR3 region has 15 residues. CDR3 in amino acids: CATSRENTVNTEAFF. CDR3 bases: TGTGCCACCAGCCGAGAAAATACGGTGAACACTGAAGCTTTCTTT.

The CDR3 loop is CASSDRGRITDTQYF. The CDR3 coding sequence is TGTGCCAGCAGTGACCGCGGGAGGATCACAGATACGCAGTATTTT. V is TRBV2 and J is TRBJ2-3; 8 nucleotides match TRBD2. The V segment lost 3 bases and the J segment 2 bases; nucleotides outside the gene matches: 4. The CDR3 runs 15 residues. Germline CDR1 SNHLY, CDR2 FYNNEI.

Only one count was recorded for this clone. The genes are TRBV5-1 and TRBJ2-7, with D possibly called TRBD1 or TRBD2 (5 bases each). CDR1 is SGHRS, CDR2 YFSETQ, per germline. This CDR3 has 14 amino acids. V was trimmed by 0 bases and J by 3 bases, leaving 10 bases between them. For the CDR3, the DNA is TGCGCCAGCAGCTTGGATAGGGACGGCTACGAGCAGTACTTC. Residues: CASSLDRDGYEQYF.

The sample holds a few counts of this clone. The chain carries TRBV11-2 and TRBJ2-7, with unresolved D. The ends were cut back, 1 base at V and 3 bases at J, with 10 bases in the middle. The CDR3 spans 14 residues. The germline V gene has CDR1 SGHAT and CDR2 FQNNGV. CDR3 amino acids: CASSLVDHYYEQYF. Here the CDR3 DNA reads TGTGCCAGCAGCTTAGTCGACCATTACTACGAGCAGTACTTC.

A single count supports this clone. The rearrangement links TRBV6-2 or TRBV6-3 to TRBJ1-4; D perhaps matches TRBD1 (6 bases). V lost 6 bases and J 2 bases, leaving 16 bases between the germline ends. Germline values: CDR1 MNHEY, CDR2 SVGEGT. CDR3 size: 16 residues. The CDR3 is CASSPSGGATNEKLFF. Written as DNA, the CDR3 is TGTGCCAGCAGCCCGAGCGGGGGGGCGACTAATGAAAAACTGTTTTTT.

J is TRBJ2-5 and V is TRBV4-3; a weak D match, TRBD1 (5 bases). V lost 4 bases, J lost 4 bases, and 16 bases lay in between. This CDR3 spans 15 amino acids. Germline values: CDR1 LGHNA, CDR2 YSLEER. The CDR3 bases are TGCGCCAGCAGCCCAAGCAGGGCCTGGGGAGAGACCCAGTACTTC. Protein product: CASSPSRAWGETQYF.

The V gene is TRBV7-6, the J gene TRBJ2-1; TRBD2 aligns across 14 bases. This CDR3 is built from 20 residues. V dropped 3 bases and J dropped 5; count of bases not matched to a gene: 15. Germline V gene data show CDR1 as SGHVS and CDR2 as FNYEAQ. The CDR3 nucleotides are TGTGCCAGCAGCTTTAGCCCGGGACTAGCGGGAGTGGTGGGGCACAATGAGCAGTTCTTC. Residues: CASSFSPGLAGVVGHNEQFF.

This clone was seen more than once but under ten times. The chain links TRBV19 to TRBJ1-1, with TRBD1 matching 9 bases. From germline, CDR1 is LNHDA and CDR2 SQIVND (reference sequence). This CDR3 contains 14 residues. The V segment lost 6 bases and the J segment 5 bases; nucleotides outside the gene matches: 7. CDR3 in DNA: TGTGCCAGTAGACCACAGGGGGCGTATACTGAAGCTTTCTTT. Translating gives CASRPQGAYTEAFF.

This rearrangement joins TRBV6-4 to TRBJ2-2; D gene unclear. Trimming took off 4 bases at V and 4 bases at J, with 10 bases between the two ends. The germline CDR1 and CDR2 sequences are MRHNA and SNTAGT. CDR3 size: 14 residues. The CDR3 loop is CASSAEIPTGELFF. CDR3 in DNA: TGTGCCAGCAGTGCTGAAATTCCCACCGGGGAGCTGTTTTTT.

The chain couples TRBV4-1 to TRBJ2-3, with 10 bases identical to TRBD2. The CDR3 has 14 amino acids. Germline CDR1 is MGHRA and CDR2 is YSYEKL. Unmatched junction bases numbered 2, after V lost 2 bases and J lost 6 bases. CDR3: CASSQPSGSDTQYF. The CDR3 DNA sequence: TGCGCCAGCAGCCAACCTAGCGGGAGTGATACGCAGTATTTT.

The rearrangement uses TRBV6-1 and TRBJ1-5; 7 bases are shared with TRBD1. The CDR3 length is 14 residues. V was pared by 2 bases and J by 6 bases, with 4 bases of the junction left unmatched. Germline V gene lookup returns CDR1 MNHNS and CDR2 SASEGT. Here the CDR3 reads CASSETGAGQPQHF. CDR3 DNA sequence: TGTGCCAGCAGTGAAACAGGGGCGGGTCAGCCCCAGCATTTT.

CDR3 sequence reads: CASSLVGTSTDTQYF. In DNA, the CDR3 is TGCGCCAGCAGCTTGGTGGGGACTAGCACAGATACGCAGTATTTT. The rearrangement uses TRBV5-1 and TRBJ2-3, with D tentatively TRBD2 (6 bases). Trimming stripped 0 bases from V and 0 bases from J, with 8 bases between. Germline loops: CDR1 SGHRS, CDR2 YFSETQ. The CDR3 length is 15 residues.

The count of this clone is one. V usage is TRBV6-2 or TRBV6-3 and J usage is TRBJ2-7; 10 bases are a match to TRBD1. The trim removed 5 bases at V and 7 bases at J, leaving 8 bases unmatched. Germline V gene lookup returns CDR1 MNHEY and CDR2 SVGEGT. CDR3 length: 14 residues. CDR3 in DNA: TGTGCCAGCAGTCGAACGACAGGGGGCTATGAGCAGTACTTC. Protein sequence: CASSRTTGGYEQYF.

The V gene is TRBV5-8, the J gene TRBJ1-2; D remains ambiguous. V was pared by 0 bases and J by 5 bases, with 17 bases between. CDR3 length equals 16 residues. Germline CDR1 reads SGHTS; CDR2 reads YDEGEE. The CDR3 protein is CASSLEVRAVRYGYTF. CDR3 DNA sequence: TGTGCCAGCAGCTTGGAGGTCCGTGCCGTCCGATATGGCTACACCTTC.

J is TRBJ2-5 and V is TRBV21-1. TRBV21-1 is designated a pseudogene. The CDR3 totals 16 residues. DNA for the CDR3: TGTGCCAGCAGCAATGGTCGTGGGGGGCCCCAAGAGACCCAGTACTTC. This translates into CASSNGRGGPQETQYF.

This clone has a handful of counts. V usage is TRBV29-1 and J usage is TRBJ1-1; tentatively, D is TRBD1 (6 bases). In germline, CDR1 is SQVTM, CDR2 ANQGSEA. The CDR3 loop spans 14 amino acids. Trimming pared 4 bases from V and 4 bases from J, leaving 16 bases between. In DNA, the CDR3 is TGCAGCGTTGGGGAACAGGGTGGGGGCACTGAAGCTTTCTTT. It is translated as CSVGEQGGGTEAFF.

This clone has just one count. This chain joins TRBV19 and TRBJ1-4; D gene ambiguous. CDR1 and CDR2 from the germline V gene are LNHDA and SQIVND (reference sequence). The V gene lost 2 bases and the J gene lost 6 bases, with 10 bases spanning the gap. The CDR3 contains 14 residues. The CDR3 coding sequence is TGTGCCAGTAGTATACGAACAGTCCATGAAAAACTGTTTTTT. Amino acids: CASSIRTVHEKLFF.